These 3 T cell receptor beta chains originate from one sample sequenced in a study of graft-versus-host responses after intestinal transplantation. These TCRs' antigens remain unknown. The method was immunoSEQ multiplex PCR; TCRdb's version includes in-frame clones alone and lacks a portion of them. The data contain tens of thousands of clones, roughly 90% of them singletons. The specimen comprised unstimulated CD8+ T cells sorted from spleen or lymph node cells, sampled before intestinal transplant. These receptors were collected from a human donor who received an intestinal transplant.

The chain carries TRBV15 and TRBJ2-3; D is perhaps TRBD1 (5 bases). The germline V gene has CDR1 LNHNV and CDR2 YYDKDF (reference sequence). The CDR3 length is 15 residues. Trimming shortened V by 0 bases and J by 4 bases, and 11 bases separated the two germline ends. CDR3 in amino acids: CATSRDSGAPDTQYF. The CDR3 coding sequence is TGTGCCACCAGCAGAGATAGTGGGGCCCCAGATACGCAGTATTTT.

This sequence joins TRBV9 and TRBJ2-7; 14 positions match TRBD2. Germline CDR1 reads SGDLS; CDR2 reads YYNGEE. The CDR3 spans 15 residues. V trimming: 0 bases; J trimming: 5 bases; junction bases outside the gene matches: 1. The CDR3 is CASSVAGLAGDEQYF. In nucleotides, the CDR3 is TGTGCCAGCAGCGTAGCGGGACTAGCGGGAGACGAGCAGTACTTC.

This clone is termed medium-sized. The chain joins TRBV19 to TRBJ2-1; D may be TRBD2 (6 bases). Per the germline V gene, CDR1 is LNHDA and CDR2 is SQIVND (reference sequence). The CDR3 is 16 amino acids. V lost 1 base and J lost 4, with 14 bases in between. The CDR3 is CASSIVGRGGYNEQFF. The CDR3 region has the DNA TGTGCCAGTAGTATAGTCGGGCGGGGAGGTTACAATGAGCAGTTCTTC.